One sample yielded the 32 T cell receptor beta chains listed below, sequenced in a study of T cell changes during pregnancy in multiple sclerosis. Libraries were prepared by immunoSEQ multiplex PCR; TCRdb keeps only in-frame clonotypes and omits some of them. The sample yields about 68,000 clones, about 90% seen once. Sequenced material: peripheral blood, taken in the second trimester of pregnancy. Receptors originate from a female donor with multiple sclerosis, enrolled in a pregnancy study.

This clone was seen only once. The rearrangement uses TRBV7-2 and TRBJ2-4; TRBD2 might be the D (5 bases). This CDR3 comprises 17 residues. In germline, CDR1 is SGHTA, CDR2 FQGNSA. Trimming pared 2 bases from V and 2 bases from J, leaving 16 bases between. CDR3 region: CASSLNPPGVTKNIQYF. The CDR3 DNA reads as TGTGCCAGCAGCTTAAATCCACCCGGGGTAACCAAAAACATTCAGTACTTC. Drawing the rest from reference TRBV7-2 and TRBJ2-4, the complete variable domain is GAGVSQSPSNKVTEKGKDVELRCDPISGHTALYWYRQSLGQGLEFLIYFQGNSAPDKSGLPSDRFSAERTGGSVSTLTIQRTQQEDSAVYLCASSLNPPGVTKNIQYFGAGTRLSVL.

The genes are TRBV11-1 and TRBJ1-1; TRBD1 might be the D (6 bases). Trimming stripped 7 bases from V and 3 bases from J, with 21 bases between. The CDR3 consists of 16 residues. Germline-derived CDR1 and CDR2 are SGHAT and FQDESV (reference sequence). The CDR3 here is CASTLNSGTHDTEAFF. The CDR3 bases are TGTGCCAGCACCCTCAATTCCGGGACACATGACACTGAAGCTTTCTTT. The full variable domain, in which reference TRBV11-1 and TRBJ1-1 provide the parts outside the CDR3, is EAEVAQSPRYKITEKSQAVAFWCDPISGHATLYWYRQILGQGPELLVQFQDESVVDDSQLPKDRFSAERLKGVDSTLKIQPAELGDSAMYLCASTLNSGTHDTEAFFGQGTRLTVV.

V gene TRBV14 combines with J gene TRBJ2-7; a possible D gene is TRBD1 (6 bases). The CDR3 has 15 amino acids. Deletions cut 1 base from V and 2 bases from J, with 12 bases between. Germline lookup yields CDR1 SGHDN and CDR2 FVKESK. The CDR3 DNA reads TGTGCCAGCAGCCAAGGAGACAGGACCCCCTACGAGCAGTACTTC. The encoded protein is CASSQGDRTPYEQYF.

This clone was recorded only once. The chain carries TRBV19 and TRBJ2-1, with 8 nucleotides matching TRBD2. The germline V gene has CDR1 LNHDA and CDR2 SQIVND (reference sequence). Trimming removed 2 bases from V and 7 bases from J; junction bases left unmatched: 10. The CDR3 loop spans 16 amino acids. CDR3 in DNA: TGTGCCAGTAGTATATTGAGTAGGCGGGGGGAAAATGAGCAGTTCTTC. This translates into CASSILSRRGENEQFF.

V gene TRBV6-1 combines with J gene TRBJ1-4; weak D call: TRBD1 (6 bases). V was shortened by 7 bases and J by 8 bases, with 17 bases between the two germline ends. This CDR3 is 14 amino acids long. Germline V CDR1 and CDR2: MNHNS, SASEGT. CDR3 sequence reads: CASINLGGREKLFF. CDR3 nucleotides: TGTGCCAGCATCAACCTAGGGGGAAGGGAAAAACTGTTTTTT.

Here the CDR3 DNA reads TGTGCCAGCACCCCCGCGGGCTCAAATTCACCCCTCCACTTT. Its translation: CASTPAGSNSPLHF. V and J are TRBV6-5 and TRBJ1-6; D not certain. The CDR3 runs 14 residues. Germline CDR1 and CDR2: MNHEY and SVGAGI. The V end was cut by 7 bases, the J end by 7 bases, with 14 bases between.

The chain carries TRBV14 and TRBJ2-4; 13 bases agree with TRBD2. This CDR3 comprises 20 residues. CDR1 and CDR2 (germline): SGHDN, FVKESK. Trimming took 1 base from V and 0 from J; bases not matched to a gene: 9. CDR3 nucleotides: TGTGCCAGCAGCCAAGGCCCGGGACTAGCGGGGACCCTAGCCAAAAACATTCAGTACTTC. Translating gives CASSQGPGLAGTLAKNIQYF. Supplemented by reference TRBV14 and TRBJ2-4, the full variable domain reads EAGVTQFPSHSVIEKGQTVTLRCDPISGHDNLYWYRRVMGKEIKFLLHFVKESKQDESGMPNNRFLAERTGGTYSTLKVQPAELEDSGVYFCASSQGPGLAGTLAKNIQYFGAGTRLSVL.

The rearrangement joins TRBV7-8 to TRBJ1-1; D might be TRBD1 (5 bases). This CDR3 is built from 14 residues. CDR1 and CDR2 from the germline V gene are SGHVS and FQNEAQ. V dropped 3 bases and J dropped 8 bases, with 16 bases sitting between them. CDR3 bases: TGTGCCAGCAGCTTCGGGACGGCGGGGGTGGAAGCTTTCTTT. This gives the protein CASSFGTAGVEAFF.

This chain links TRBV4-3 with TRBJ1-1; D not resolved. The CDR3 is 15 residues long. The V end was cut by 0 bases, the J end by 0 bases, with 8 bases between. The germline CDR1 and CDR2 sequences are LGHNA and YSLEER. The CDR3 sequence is CASSQDSRVNTEAFF. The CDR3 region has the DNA TGCGCCAGCAGCCAAGATTCGAGAGTGAACACTGAAGCTTTCTTT.

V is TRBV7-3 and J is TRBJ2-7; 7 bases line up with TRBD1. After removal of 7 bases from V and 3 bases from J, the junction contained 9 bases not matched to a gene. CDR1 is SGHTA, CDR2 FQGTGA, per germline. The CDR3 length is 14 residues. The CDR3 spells CASTKTGSDYEQYF. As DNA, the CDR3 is TGTGCCAGCACCAAGACAGGGAGCGACTACGAGCAGTACTTC.

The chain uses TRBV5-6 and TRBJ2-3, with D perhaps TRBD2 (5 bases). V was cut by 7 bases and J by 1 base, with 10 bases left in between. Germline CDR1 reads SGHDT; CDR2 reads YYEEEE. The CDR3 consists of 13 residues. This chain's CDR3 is CASERTGTDTQYF. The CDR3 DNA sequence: TGTGCCAGCGAGAGGACTGGCACAGATACGCAGTATTTT.

In nucleotides, the CDR3 is TGTGCCAGCAGCACAGGGCCCCGAAGCACTGAAGCTTTCTTT. Protein: CASSTGPRSTEAFF. The V and J genes are TRBV7-2 and TRBJ1-1, with D maybe TRBD1 (6 bases). V gave up 5 bases and J gave up 4 bases, with 14 bases separating them. The germline V gene encodes CDR1 SGHTA and CDR2 FQGNSA. The CDR3 runs 14 residues.

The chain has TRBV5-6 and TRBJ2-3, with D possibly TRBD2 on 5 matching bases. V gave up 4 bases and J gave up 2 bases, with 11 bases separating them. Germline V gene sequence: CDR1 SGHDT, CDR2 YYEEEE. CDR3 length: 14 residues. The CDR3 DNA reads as TGTGCCAGCAGCCTCCCGCGGGCCACAGATACGCAGTATTTT. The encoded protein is CASSLPRATDTQYF.

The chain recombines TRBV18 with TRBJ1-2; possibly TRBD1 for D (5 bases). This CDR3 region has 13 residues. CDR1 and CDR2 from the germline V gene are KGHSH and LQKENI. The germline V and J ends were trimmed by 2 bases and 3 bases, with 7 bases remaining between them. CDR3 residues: CASSPTGHYGYTF. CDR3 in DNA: TGTGCCAGCTCACCAACAGGCCACTATGGCTACACCTTC.

The CDR3 protein is CASSLPRQANYGYTF. In nucleotides, the CDR3 is TGTGCCAGCTCACTTCCCCGACAGGCTAACTATGGCTACACCTTC. The chain combines TRBV18 with TRBJ1-2, with D possibly matching TRBD1 (6 bases). Looked up from germline, CDR1 is KGHSH and CDR2 is LQKENI. This CDR3 contains 15 residues. V shed 4 bases and J shed 0 bases, with 12 bases lying between them. The entire variable domain, with the rest obtained from reference TRBV18 and TRBJ1-2, is as follows: NAGVMQNPRHLVRRRGQEARLRCSPMKGHSHVYWYRQLPEEGLKFMVYLQKENIIDESGMPKERFSAEFPKEGPSILRIQQVVRGDSAAYFCASSLPRQANYGYTFGSGTRLTVV.

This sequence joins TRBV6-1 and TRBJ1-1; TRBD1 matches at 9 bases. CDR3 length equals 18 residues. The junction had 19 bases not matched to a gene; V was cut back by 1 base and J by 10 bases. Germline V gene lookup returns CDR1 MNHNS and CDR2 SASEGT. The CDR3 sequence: CASSEDPSGTGNPVGAFF. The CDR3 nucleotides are TGTGCCAGCAGTGAAGACCCATCCGGGACAGGGAACCCAGTGGGAGCTTTCTTT.

CDR3 nucleotide sequence: TGTGCCAGTACCATCGACAGAATCCCTGAAGCTTTCTTT. It translates to CASTIDRIPEAFF. The V gene is TRBV19, the J gene TRBJ1-1; the D gene is possibly TRBD1 (5 bases). The germline CDR1 and CDR2 sequences are LNHDA and SQIVND (reference sequence). V lost 7 bases to trimming and J lost 6 bases, with 15 bases between them. This CDR3 has 13 residues.

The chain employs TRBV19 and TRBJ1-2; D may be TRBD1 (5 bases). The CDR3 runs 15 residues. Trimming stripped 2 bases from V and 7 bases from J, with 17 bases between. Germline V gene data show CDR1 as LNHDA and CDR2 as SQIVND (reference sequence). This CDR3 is CASSISLGARGGYTF. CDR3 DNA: TGTGCCAGTAGTATAAGCTTAGGGGCCCGAGGTGGCTACACCTTC.

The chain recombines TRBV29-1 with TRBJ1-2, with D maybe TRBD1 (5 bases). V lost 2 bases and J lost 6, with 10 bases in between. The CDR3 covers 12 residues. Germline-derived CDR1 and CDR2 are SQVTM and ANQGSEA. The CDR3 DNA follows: TGCAGCGTTGAATCTGGGGCCGATGGCTACACCTTC. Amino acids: CSVESGADGYTF.

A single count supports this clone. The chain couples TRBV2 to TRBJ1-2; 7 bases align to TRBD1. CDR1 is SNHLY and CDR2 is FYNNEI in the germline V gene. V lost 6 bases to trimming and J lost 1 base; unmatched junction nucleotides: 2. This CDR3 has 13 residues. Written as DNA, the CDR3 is TGTGCCAGCAGAGGGGACAGTAACTATGGCTACACCTTC. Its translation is CASRGDSNYGYTF.

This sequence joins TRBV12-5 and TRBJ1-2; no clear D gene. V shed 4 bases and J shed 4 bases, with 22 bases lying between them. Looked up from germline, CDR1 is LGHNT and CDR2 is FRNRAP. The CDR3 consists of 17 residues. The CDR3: CASGSPFSAYVPYGYTF. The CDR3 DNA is TGTGCTAGTGGTTCTCCATTCTCAGCGTATGTCCCCTATGGCTACACCTTC.

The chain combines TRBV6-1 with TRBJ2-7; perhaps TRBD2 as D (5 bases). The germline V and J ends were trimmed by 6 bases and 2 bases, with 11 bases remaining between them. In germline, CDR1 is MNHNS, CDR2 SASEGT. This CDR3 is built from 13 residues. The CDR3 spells CASRREFPYEQYF. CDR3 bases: TGTGCCAGCAGGAGGGAATTCCCCTACGAGCAGTACTTC.

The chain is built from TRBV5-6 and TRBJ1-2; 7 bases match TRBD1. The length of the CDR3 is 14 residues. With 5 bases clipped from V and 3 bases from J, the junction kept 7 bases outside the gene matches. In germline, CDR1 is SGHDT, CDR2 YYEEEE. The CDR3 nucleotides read TGTGCCAGCAGGAGAACAGGGGCGGACTATGGCTACACCTTC. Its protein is CASRRTGADYGYTF. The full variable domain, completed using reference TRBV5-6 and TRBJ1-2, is DAGVTQSPTHLIKTRGQQVTLRCSPKSGHDTVSWYQQALGQGPQFIFQYYEEEERQRGNFPDRFSGHQFPNYSSELNVNALLLGDSALYLCASRRTGADYGYTFGSGTRLTVV.

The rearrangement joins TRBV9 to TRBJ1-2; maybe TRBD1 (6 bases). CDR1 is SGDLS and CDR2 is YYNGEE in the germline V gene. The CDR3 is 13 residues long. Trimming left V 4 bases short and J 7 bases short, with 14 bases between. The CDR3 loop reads CASSPTGNGGYTF. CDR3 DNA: TGTGCCAGCAGCCCAACAGGGAATGGTGGCTACACCTTC.

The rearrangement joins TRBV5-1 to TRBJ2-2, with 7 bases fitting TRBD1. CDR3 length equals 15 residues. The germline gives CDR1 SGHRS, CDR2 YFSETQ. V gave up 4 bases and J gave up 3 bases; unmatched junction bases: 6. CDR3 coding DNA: TGCGCCAGCAGCATAAGGGACAGTTACACCGGGGAGCTGTTTTTT. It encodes CASSIRDSYTGELFF.

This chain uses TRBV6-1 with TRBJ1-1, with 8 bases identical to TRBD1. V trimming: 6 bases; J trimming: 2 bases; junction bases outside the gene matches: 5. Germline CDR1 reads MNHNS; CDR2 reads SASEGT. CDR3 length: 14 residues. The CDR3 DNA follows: TGTGCCAGCAGGCCGGACAGGGCTAACACTGAAGCTTTCTTT. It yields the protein CASRPDRANTEAFF.

CDR3 DNA: TGTGCCAGCAGCTTAGCCCCAAACAGGGGTGGCACCGGGGAGCTGTTTTTT. Protein: CASSLAPNRGGTGELFF. The genes are TRBV7-2 and TRBJ2-2; the match to TRBD1 covers 7 bases. CDR3 length: 17 amino acids. CDR1 and CDR2 (germline): SGHTA, FQGNSA. Unmatched junction bases numbered 8, after V lost 0 bases and J lost 4 bases.

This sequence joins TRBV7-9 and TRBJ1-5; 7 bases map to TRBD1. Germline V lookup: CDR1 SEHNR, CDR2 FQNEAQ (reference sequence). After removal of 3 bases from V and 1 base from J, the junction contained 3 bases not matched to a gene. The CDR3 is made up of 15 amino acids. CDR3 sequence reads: CASSLTGPSNQPQHF. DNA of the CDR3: TGTGCCAGCAGCTTGACAGGGCCCAGCAATCAGCCCCAGCATTTT.

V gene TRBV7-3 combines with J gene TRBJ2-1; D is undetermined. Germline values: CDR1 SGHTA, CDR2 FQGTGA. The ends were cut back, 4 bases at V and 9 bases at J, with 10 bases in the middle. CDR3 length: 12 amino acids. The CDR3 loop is CASSSIRGEQFF. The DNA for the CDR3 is TGTGCCAGCAGCTCAATCCGAGGTGAGCAGTTCTTC.

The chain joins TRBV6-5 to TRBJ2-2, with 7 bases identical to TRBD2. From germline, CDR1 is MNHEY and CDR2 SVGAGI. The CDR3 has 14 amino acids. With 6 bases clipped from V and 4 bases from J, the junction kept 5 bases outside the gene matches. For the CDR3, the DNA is TGTGCCAGCAGAGCGGGACGGGGCACCGGGGAGCTGTTTTTT. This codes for CASRAGRGTGELFF.

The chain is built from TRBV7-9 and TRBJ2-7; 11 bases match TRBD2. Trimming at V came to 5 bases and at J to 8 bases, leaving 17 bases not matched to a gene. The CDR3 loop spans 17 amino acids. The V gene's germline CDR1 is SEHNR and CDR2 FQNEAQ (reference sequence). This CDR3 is CASSPPRSSGGFHQQYF. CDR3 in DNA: TGTGCCAGCAGCCCGCCCCGCTCTAGCGGGGGGTTTCACCAGCAGTACTTC.

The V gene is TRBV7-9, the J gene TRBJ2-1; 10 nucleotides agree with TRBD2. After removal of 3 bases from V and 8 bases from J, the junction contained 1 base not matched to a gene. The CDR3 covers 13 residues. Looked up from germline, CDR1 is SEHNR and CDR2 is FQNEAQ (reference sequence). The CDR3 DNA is TGTGCCAGCAGCTTGGGGACTAGCGATGAGCAGTTCTTC. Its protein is CASSLGTSDEQFF.